The 24 T cell receptor beta chains reported below all come from one sample, sequenced in a study of T-cell memory formation after mild COVID-19. TCRdb passed the 5' RACE reads through MiXCR, listing each CDR3 protein once. Altogether 400,000 to 500,000 distinct CDR3 sequences are present, roughly 18% being singletons, with the ten largest covering 20% to 25%. Material for sequencing was PBMCs or a T cell subset sorted from them (not recorded which). Receptors were obtained from a man between 18 and 29 years old who had mild COVID-19 (a few samples of this study predate the infection). Cell type and time point are not known.

This clonotype was picked up a small number of times. The gene calls are TRBV7-3 and TRBJ1-1; D is unresolved. The CDR3 is 13 amino acids. V lost 3 bases and J lost 0, with 5 bases in between. Germline V gene lookup returns CDR1 SGHTA and CDR2 FQGTGA. CDR3: CASSFTVNTEAFF. DNA for the CDR3: TGTGCCAGCAGCTTTACAGTGAACACTGAAGCTTTCTTT.

V gene TRBV11-2 combines with J gene TRBJ1-5; D is unresolved. Germline values: CDR1 SGHAT, CDR2 FQNNGV. The CDR3 totals 15 residues. The ends were cut back, 5 bases at V and 4 bases at J, with 15 bases in the middle. CDR3 loop: CASSPRGGKNQPQHF. CDR3 in DNA: TGTGCCAGCAGCCCCCGGGGAGGGAAAAATCAGCCCCAGCATTTT.

There are a few counts of this clonotype. The chain couples TRBV11-2 to TRBJ2-5; 8 bases map to TRBD2. The germline V gene encodes CDR1 SGHAT and CDR2 FQNNGV. V shed 5 bases, J shed 5 bases, and the junction held 4 bases outside the gene matches. The CDR3 totals 13 residues. CDR3 sequence: CASSPGGVETQYF. CDR3 DNA: TGTGCCAGCAGCCCCGGGGGGGTTGAGACCCAGTACTTC.

This chain links TRBV6-2 or TRBV6-3 with TRBJ2-3, with D tentatively TRBD1 or TRBD2 (6 bases each). V was pared by 5 bases and J by 4 bases, with 19 bases between. Germline CDR1 and CDR2: MNHEY and SVGEGT. The CDR3 contains 16 residues. The CDR3 here is CASSPSGASVSDTQYF. The CDR3 nucleotides are TGTGCCAGCAGTCCCTCGGGGGCGAGCGTCTCAGATACGCAGTATTTT.

V is TRBV20-1 and J is TRBJ1-2; 7 positions match TRBD1. This CDR3 spans 13 amino acids. V shed 5 bases and J 3 bases; nucleotides not matched to a gene: 6. Looked up from germline, CDR1 is DFQATT and CDR2 is SNEGSKA (reference sequence). DNA of the CDR3: TGCAGTGCTGACCTCAGGGGGGACTATGGCTACACCTTC. This encodes CSADLRGDYGYTF.

In this sample, this clonotype turned up a few times. The chain couples TRBV5-6 to TRBJ1-5; no definite D call. Trimming took 0 bases from V and 7 from J, leaving 8 bases between them. Per germline, CDR1 SGHDT and CDR2 YYEEEE. The CDR3 runs to 13 residues. The CDR3 DNA is TGTGCCAGCAGCTTGGGGGTCATACAGCCCCAGCATTTT. Protein sequence: CASSLGVIQPQHF.

The chain employs TRBV7-2 and TRBJ1-2; TRBD1 is a possible D gene (6 bases). Germline values: CDR1 SGHTA, CDR2 FQGNSA. V was clipped by 3 bases and J by 7 bases, with 24 bases between them. This CDR3 has 17 residues. The CDR3 DNA sequence: TGTGCCAGCAGCTTCTCCCCCTACAGGGAGCCTATCCGTGGCTACACCTTC. Protein sequence: CASSFSPYREPIRGYTF. The complete variable domain, with remaining parts taken from reference TRBV7-2 and TRBJ1-2, reads GAGVSQSPSNKVTEKGKDVELRCDPISGHTALYWYRQSLGQGLEFLIYFQGNSAPDKSGLPSDRFSAERTGGSVSTLTIQRTQQEDSAVYLCASSFSPYREPIRGYTFGSGTRLTVV.

This sequence joins TRBV10-3 and TRBJ2-5; 9 nucleotides align to TRBD1. V trimming: 6 bases; J trimming: 5 bases; junction bases outside the gene matches: 4. The CDR3 loop spans 13 amino acids. In germline, CDR1 is ENHRY, CDR2 SYGVKD. CDR3 DNA: TGTGCCATCAGCGGGACAGGGAAGGAGACCCAGTACTTC. Its translation: CAISGTGKETQYF.

The chain employs TRBV7-2 and TRBJ2-5, with D perhaps given as TRBD1 or TRBD2 (5 bases each). The CDR3 runs to 14 residues. V gave up 5 bases and J gave up 0 bases, with 10 bases separating them. Germline-derived CDR1 and CDR2 are SGHTA and FQGNSA. This CDR3 is CASSPRGDQETQYF. The CDR3 DNA reads TGTGCCAGCAGCCCAAGAGGGGACCAAGAGACCCAGTACTTC.

This clonotype has a count of ten or more. The V and J genes are TRBV20-1 and TRBJ2-3; possibly TRBD1 for D (6 bases). Germline lookup yields CDR1 DFQATT and CDR2 SNEGSKA (reference sequence). Trimming took 4 bases from V and 4 from J, leaving 12 bases between them. This CDR3 has 13 amino acids. CDR3 in DNA: TGCAGTGCTACGGGGCAGGGGCCAGATACGCAGTATTTT. Protein sequence: CSATGQGPDTQYF.

Many counts were recorded for this clonotype. Written as DNA, the CDR3 is TGTGCCATCAGTGACCAGGAGCTTAGCAATCAGCCCCAGCATTTT. This encodes CAISDQELSNQPQHF. The gene calls are TRBV10-3 and TRBJ1-5; D gene unclear. Trimming shortened V by 3 bases and J by 0 bases, and 9 bases separated the two germline ends. Germline CDR1 reads ENHRY; CDR2 reads SYGVKD. This CDR3 has 15 residues.

This clonotype was detected only a few times. The rearrangement joins TRBV5-1 to TRBJ1-5; D uncertain. The CDR3 runs to 15 residues. Per germline, CDR1 SGHRS and CDR2 YFSETQ. Between the trimmed V and J ends, which lost 1 base and 4 bases, there was a span of 12 bases. CDR3 sequence reads: CASSLIPGSNQPQHF. The CDR3 DNA reads as TGCGCCAGCAGCTTGATTCCGGGGTCGAATCAGCCCCAGCATTTT. Drawing the rest from reference TRBV5-1 and TRBJ1-5, the complete variable domain is KAGVTQTPRYLIKTRGQQVTLSCSPISGHRSVSWYQQTPGQGLQFLFEYFSETQRNKGNFPGRFSGRQFSNSRSEMNVSTLELGDSALYLCASSLIPGSNQPQHFGDGTRLSIL.

This clonotype was seen more than once but under ten times. The V call is TRBV5-6, the J call TRBJ2-1; D might be TRBD1 (6 bases). The CDR3 has 13 amino acids. Trimming pared 3 bases from V and 6 bases from J, leaving 10 bases between. CDR1 and CDR2 from the germline V gene are SGHDT and YYEEEE. CDR3 in DNA: TGTGCCAGCAGCTCGGACAGTCTCAATGAGCAGTTCTTC. Amino acid sequence: CASSSDSLNEQFF.

CDR3 loop: CASTIQGNDNSPLHF. The CDR3 DNA sequence: TGCGCCAGCACAATACAGGGCAACGATAATTCACCCCTCCACTTT. The chain recombines TRBV5-1 with TRBJ1-6; tentative D call: TRBD1 (6 bases). The CDR3 sequence is 15 residues long. The V gene lost 6 bases and the J gene lost 5 bases, with 15 bases spanning the gap. The V gene's germline CDR1 is SGHRS and CDR2 YFSETQ.

This rearrangement joins TRBV4-2 to TRBJ2-1; 7 bases map to TRBD2. In germline, CDR1 is LGHNA, CDR2 YNFKEQ. The CDR3 spans 17 residues. The J segment lost 2 bases and the V segment lost 1 base, leaving 8 bases of the junction unmatched. CDR3 sequence: CASSQGPAGLPYNEQFF. The CDR3 DNA sequence: TGTGCCAGCAGCCAAGGTCCAGCGGGGTTACCCTACAATGAGCAGTTCTTC.

The chain recombines TRBV6-4 with TRBJ2-2; D gene unclear. This CDR3 is built from 13 residues. Germline V gives CDR1 MRHNA, CDR2 SNTAGT. Between the trimmed V and J ends, which lost 3 bases and 7 bases, there was a span of 9 bases. This CDR3 reads CASSDGVGGELFF. DNA for the CDR3: TGTGCCAGCAGTGATGGCGTGGGCGGGGAGCTGTTTTTT.

The chain couples TRBV6-6 to TRBJ2-1; possibly TRBD2 for D (5 bases). Germline V gives CDR1 MNHNY, CDR2 SVGAGI (reference sequence). V dropped 6 bases and J dropped 9 bases, with 12 bases sitting between them. This CDR3 is built from 12 residues. CDR3 loop: CASRRAQGEQFF. CDR3 sequence (DNA): TGTGCCAGCAGGAGGGCTCAAGGTGAGCAGTTCTTC.

This clonotype occurred a few times. The J gene is TRBJ2-1, the V gene TRBV5-4; possibly TRBD1 for D (5 bases). The CDR3 extends over 15 amino acids. Germline CDR1 reads SGHNT; CDR2 reads YYREEE (reference sequence). The V end was cut by 3 bases, the J end by 4 bases, with 14 bases between. CDR3 residues: CASSSDIGSYNEQFF. In DNA, the CDR3 is TGTGCCAGCAGCTCGGACATTGGTTCATACAATGAGCAGTTCTTC.

This clonotype was picked up a small number of times. The chain is built from TRBV7-9 and TRBJ1-1, with 7 bases that match TRBD1. CDR1 is SEHNR, CDR2 FQNEAQ, per germline (reference sequence). After removal of 5 bases from V and 0 bases from J, the junction contained 3 bases not matched to a gene. The CDR3 is 14 amino acids. CDR3 loop: CASSVTGVNTEAFF. DNA for the CDR3: TGTGCCAGCAGCGTAACAGGGGTGAACACTGAAGCTTTCTTT.

The chain uses TRBV20-1 and TRBJ2-5, with 11 nucleotides matching TRBD2. Germline loops: CDR1 DFQATT, CDR2 SNEGSKA (reference sequence). The CDR3 is 14 amino acids. J lost 3 bases, V lost 6 bases, and 6 bases had no gene match. The CDR3: CSAISGGAEETQYF. For the CDR3, the DNA is TGCAGTGCCATTAGCGGGGGGGCGGAAGAGACCCAGTACTTC.

The genes are TRBV5-4 and TRBJ2-1, with TRBD2 identical over 13 bases. V lost 3 bases, J lost 9 bases, and 9 bases stayed unmatched. Germline values: CDR1 SGHNT, CDR2 YYREEE (reference sequence). The CDR3 has 16 amino acids. The CDR3 is CASSSRTSGGRGEQFF. In nucleotides, the CDR3 is TGTGCCAGCAGCTCGCGGACTAGCGGGGGCCGCGGTGAGCAGTTCTTC.

This clonotype showed up many times. The gene calls are TRBV7-2 and TRBJ1-4, with a possible D match to TRBD1 (5 bases). The V end lost 5 bases, the J end lost 7 bases, and 20 bases lay between the germline ends. CDR1 SGHTA and CDR2 FQGNSA come from the germline V gene. The CDR3 spans 16 residues. For the CDR3, the DNA is TGTGCCAGCAGCATCCGGGGGAAAGGATCCGGTGAAAAACTGTTTTTT. Translated, it gives CASSIRGKGSGEKLFF.

This clonotype was counted only a few times. The J gene is TRBJ2-1, the V gene TRBV6-1; 10 positions match TRBD2. Germline trimming cut 3 bases from V and 13 bases from J; bases unmatched to any gene: 6. Per the germline V gene, CDR1 is MNHNS and CDR2 is SASEGT. This CDR3 comprises 13 residues. CDR3 amino acids: CASSEGLAGVQFF. The CDR3 nucleotides read TGTGCCAGCAGTGAGGGCCTAGCGGGGGTTCAGTTCTTC.

This clonotype has only a few counts. This chain uses TRBV7-6 with TRBJ1-3; a possible D gene is TRBD1 (5 bases). V was pared by 5 bases and J by 4 bases, with 18 bases between. Germline V gene data show CDR1 as SGHVS and CDR2 as FNYEAQ. This CDR3 spans 16 amino acids. CDR3 loop: CASSPTGRGAGNTIYF. For the CDR3, the DNA is TGTGCCAGCAGCCCAACGGGACGGGGTGCCGGAAACACCATATATTTT. Filled out from reference TRBV7-6 and TRBJ1-3, the complete variable domain reads GAGVSQSPRYKVTKRGQDVALRCDPISGHVSLYWYRQALGQGPEFLTYFNYEAQQDKSGLPNDRFSAERPEGSISTLTIQRTEQRDSAMYRCASSPTGRGAGNTIYFGEGSWLTVV.